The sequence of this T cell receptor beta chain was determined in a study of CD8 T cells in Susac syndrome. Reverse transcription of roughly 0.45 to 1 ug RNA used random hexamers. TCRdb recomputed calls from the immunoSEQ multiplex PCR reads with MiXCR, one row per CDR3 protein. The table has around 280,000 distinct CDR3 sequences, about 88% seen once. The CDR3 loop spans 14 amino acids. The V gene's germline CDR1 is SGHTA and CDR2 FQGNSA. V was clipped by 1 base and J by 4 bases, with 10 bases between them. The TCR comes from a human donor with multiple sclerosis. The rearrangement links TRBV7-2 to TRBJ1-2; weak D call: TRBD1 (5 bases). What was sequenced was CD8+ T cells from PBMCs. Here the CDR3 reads CASSLGPRGYGYTF. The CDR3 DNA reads TGTGCCAGCAGCTTAGGCCCGAGGGGCTATGGCTACACCTTC.